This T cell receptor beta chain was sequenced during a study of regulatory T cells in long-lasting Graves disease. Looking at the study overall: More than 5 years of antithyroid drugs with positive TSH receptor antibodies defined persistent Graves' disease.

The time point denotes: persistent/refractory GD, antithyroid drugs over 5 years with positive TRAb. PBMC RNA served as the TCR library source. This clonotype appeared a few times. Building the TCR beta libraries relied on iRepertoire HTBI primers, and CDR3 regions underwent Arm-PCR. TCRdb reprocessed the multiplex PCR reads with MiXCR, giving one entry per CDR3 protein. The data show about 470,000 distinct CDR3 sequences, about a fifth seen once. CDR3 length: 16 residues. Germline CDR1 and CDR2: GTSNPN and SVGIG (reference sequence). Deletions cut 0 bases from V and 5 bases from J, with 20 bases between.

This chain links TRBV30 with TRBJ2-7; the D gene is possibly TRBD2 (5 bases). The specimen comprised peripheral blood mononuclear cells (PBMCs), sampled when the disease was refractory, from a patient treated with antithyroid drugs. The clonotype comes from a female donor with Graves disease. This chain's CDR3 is CAWSVLSGRPAHEQYF. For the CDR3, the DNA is TGTGCCTGGAGTGTACTCAGCGGCCGGCCAGCCCACGAGCAGTACTTC.